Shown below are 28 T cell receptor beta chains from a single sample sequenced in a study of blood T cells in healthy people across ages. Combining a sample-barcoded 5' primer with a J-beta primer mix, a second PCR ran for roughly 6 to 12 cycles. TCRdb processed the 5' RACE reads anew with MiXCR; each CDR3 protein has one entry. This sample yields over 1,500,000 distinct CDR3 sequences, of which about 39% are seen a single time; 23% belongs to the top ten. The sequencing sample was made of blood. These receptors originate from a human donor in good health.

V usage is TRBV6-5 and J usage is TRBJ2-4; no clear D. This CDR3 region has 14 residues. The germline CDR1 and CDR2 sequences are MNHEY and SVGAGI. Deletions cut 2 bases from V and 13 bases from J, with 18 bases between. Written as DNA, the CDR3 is TGTGCCAGCAGTTACGAGGCCTGGGCGGATGAGCAGTACTTC. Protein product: CASSYEAWADEQYF.

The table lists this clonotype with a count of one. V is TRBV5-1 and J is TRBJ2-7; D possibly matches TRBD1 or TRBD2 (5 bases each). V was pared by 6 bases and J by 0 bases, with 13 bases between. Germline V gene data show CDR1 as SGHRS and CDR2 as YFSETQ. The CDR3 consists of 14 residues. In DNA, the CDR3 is TGCGCCAGCAACCGGGACGGAGTCTCCTACGAGCAGTACTTC. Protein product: CASNRDGVSYEQYF.

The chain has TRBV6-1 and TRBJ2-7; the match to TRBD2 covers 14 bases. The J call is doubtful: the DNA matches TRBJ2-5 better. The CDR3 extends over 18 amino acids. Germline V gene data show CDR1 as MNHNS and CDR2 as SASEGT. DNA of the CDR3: TGTGCCAGCAGTCTTCGACTAGCGGGGGGGGAAAGGGAAGAGACCCAGTACTTC. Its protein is CASSLRLAGGEREETQYF.

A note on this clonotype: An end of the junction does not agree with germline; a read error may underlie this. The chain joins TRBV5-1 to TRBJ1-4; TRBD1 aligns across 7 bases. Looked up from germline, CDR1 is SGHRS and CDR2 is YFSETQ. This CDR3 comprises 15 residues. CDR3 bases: TGCGTCAGCAGCTGGAGGGACAGCCGGAATGAAAAACTGTTTTTT. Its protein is CVSSWRDSRNEKLFF.

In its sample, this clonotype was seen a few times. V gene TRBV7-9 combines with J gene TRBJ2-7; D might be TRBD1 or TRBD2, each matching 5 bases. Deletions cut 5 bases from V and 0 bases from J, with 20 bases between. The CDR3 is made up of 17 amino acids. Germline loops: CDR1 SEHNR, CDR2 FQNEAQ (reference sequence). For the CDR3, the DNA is TGTGCCAGCAGCGGGACCACGACTCTCTCAAACTCCTACGAGCAGTACTTC. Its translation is CASSGTTTLSNSYEQYF.

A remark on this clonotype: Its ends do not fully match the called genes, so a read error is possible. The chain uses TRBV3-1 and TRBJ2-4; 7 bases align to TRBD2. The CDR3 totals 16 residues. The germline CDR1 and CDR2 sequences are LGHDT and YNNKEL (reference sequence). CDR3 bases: TGTGCCAGCAGCCAAACCGGGACTATAGCCAAAAACATTCCGTACTTC. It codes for CASSQTGTIAKNIPYF.

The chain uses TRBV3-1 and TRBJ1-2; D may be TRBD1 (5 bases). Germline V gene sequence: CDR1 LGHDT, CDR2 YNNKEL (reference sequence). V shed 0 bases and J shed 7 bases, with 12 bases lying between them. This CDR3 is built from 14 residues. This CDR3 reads CASSQDGAVTGYTF. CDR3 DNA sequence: TGTGCCAGCAGCCAAGACGGGGCCGTTACTGGCTACACCTTC.

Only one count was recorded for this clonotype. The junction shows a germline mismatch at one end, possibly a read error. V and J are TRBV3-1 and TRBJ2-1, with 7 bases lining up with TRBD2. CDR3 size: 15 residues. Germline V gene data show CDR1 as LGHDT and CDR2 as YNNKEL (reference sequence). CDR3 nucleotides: TGTGCCAGCAGCCCCCGGACTAGGCATTACAATGAGCAGTTTTTC. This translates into CASSPRTRHYNEQFF.

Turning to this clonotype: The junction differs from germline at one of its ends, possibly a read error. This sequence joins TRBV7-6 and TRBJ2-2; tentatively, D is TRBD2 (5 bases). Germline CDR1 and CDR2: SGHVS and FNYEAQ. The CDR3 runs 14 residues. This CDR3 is CASSLEAHTGERFF. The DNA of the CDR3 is TGTGCCAGCAGCTTAGAAGCCCACACCGGGGAGCGGTTTTTT.

CDR3 sequence: CSVETGGAAYEQYF. The CDR3, as DNA: TGCAGCGTGGAAACGGGGGGCGCGGCCTACGAGCAGTACTTC. The rearrangement links TRBV29-1 to TRBJ2-7; possibly TRBD2 for D (7 bases). The V end was cut by 6 bases, the J end by 2 bases, with 17 bases between. Per the germline V gene, CDR1 is SQVTM and CDR2 is ANQGSEA. The CDR3 is made up of 14 amino acids.

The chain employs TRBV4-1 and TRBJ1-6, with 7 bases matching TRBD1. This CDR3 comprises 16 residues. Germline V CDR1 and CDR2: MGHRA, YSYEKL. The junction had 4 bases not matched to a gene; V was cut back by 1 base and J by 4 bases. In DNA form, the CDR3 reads TGCGCCAGCAGCCAAGTTGCAGGGGGTTATAATTCACCCCTCCACTTT. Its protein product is CASSQVAGGYNSPLHF.

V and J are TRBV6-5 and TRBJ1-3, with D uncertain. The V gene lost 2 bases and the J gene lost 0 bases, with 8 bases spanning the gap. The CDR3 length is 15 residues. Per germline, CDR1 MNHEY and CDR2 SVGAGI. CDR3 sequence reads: CASSYDPYSGNTIYF. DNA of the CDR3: TGTGCCAGCAGTTACGACCCGTACTCTGGAAACACCATATATTTT.

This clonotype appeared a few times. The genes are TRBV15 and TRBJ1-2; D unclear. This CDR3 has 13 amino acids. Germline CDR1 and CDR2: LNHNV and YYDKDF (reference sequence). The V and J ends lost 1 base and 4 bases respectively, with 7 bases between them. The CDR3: CATSRGWGYGYTF. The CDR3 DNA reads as TGTGCCACCAGCAGAGGGTGGGGCTATGGCTACACCTTC.

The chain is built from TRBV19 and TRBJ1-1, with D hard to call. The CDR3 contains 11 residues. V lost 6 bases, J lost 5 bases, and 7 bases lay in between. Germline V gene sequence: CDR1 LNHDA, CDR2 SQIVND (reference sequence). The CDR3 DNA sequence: TGTGCCAGTAGAGGAGCGACTGAAGCTTTCTTT. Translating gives CASRGATEAFF. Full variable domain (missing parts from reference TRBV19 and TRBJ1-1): DGGITQSPKYLFRKEGQNVTLSCEQNLNHDAMYWYRQDPGQGLRLIYYSQIVNDFQKGDIAEGYSVSREKKESFPLTVTSAQKNPTAFYLCASRGATEAFFGQGTRLTVV.

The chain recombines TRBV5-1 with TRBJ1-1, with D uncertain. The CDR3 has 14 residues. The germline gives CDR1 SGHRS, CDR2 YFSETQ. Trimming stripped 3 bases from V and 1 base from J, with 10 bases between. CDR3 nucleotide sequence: TGCGCCAGCAGCTCAACTCATACGAACACTGAAGCTTTCTTT. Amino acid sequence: CASSSTHTNTEAFF.

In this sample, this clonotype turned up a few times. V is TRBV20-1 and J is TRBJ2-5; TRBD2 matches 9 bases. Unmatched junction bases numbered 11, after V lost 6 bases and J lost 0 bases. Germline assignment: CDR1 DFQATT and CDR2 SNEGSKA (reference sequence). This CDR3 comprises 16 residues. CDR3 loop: CSAHPLSSGNQETQYF. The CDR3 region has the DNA TGCAGTGCGCACCCCTTATCTAGCGGGAACCAAGAGACCCAGTACTTC.

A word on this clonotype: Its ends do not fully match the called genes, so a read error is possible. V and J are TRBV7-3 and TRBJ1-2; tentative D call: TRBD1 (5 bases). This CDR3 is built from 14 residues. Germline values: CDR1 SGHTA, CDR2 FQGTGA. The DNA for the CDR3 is TGTGCCAGCAGCACAGACAGTATCAACTATGGCTACATCTTC. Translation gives CASSTDSINYGYIF.

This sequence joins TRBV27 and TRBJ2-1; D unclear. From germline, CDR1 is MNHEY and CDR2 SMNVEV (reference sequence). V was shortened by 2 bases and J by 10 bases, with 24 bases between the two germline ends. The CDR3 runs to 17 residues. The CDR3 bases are TGTGCCAGCAGTTTAAAAGGGTCCAAGACGACCTGTTACGAGCAGTTCTTC. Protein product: CASSLKGSKTTCYEQFF.

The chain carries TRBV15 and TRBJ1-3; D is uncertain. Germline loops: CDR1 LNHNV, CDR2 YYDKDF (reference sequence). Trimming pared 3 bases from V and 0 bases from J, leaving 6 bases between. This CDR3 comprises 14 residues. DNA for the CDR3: TGTGCCACCAGCAGGACGTCCTCTGGAAACACCATATATTTT. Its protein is CATSRTSSGNTIYF. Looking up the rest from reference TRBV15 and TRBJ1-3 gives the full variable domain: DAMVIQNPRYQVTQFGKPVTLSCSQTLNHNVMYWYQQKSSQAPKLLFHYYDKDFNNEADTPDNFQSRRPNTSFCFLDIRSPGLGDTAMYLCATSRTSSGNTIYFGEGSWLTVV.

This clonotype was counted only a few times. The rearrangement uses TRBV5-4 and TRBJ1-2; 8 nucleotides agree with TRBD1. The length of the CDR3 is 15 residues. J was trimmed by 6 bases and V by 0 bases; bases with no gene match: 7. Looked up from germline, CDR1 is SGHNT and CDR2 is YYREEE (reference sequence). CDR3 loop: CASSLVGQGKDGYTF. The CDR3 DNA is TGTGCCAGCAGCTTGGTTGGACAGGGTAAAGATGGCTACACCTTC. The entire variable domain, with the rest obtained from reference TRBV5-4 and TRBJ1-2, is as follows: ETGVTQSPTHLIKTRGQQVTLRCSSQSGHNTVSWYQQALGQGPQFIFQYYREEENGRGNFPPRFSGLQFPNYSSELNVNALELDDSALYLCASSLVGQGKDGYTFGSGTRLTVV.

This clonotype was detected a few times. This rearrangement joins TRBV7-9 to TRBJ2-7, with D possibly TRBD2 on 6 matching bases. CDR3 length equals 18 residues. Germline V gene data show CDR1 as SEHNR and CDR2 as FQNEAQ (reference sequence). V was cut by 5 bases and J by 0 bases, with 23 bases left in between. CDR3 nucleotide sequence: TGTGCCAGCAGCCCCTATATGGCCGGGACTTTGAGCTCCTACGAGCAGTACTTC. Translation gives CASSPYMAGTLSSYEQYF.

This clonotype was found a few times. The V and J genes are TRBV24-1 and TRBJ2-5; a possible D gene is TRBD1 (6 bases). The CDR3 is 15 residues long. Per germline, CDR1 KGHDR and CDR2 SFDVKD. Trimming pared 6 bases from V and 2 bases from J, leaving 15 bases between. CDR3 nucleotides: TGTGCCACCAGTCCTCAGACAGGTGGGCAAGAGACCCAGTACTTC. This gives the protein CATSPQTGGQETQYF.

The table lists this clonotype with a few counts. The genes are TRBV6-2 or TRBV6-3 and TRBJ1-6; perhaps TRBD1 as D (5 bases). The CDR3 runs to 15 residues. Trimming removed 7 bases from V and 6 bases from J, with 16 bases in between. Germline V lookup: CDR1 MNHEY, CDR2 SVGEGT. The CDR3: CASTNSGTANSPLHF. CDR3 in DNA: TGTGCCAGCACCAACTCTGGGACGGCTAATTCACCCCTCCACTTT.

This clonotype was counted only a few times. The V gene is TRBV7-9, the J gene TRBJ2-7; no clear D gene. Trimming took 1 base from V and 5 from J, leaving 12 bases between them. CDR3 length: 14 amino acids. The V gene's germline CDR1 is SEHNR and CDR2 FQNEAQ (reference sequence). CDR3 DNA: TGTGCCAGCAGCTTAGATGGGTTGAACCACGAGCAGTACTTC. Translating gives CASSLDGLNHEQYF.

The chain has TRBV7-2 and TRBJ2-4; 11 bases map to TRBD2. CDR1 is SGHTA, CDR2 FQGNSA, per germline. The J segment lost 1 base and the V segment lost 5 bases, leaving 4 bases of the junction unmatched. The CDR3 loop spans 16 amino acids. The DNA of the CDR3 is TGTGCCAGCAGCATTAGCGGGGGGGAGGCCAAAAACATTCAGTACTTC. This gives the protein CASSISGGEAKNIQYF. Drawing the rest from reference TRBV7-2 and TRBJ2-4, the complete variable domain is GAGVSQSPSNKVTEKGKDVELRCDPISGHTALYWYRQSLGQGLEFLIYFQGNSAPDKSGLPSDRFSAERTGGSVSTLTIQRTQQEDSAVYLCASSISGGEAKNIQYFGAGTRLSVL.

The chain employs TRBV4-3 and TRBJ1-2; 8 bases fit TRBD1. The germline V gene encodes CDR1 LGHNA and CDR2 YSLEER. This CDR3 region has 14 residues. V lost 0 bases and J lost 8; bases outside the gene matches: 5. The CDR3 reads CASSQEPGGGGYTF. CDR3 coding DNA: TGCGCCAGCAGCCAAGAACCAGGGGGCGGGGGCTACACCTTC.

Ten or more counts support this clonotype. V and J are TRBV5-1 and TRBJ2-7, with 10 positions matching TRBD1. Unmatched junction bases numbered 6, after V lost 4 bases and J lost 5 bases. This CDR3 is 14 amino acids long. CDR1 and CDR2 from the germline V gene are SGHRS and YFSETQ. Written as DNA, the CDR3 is TGCGCCAGCAGCCGGGGACAGGGGCTCCACGAGCAGTACTTC. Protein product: CASSRGQGLHEQYF.

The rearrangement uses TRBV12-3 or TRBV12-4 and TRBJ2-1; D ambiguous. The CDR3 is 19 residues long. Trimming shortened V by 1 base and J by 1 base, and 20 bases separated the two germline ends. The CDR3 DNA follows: TGTGCCAGCAGTTTAGGGGCTCTTCTCAGCCGCACATCCTACAATGAGCAGTTCTTC. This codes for CASSLGALLSRTSYNEQFF.